This is a list of T cell receptor beta chains from one sample in a study of blood T cell repertoires in COVID-19. Method: immunoSEQ multiplex PCR; TCRdb's copy keeps in-frame clones and lacks some. This sample has about 260,000 clones; roughly 79% occur once, and the top ten carry around 2%. Sequencing input: peripheral blood. The receptors originated from a woman at least 80 years old with acute or convalescent COVID-19. The CDR3 runs from the conserved cysteine through the conserved F or W. A D gene is named only where the DNA matches it firmly. For some rows the clone size is stated as once, few or many, or as a class when expanded; others skip it.

D gene | J gene | V gene | clone size | CDR3 DNA | CDR3 protein
TRBD1 | TRBJ1-4 | TRBV11-2 | NA | TGTGCCAGCAGCTTAGGAATGGGACAGGGCGGCGAAAAACTGTTTTTT | CASSLGMGQGGEKLFF
NA | TRBJ1-4 | TRBV7-9 | NA | TGTGCCAGCAGGGGGACGGGGGATTGGGAAAAACTGTTTTTT | CASRGTGDWEKLFF
NA | TRBJ1-5 | TRBV7-9 | NA | TGTGCCAGCAGCTTACAGGGTAATCAGCCCCAGCATTTT | CASSLQGNQPQHF
NA | TRBJ2-1 | TRBV28 | NA | TGTGCCAGCAGTTTGCTGGGGGCGACCAACAATGAGCAGTTCTTC | CASSLLGATNNEQFF
NA | TRBJ2-7 | TRBV7-5 | NA | TGTGCCAATACCCCGTTGGTGCCTAGCGCCTCCTACGAGCAGTACTTC | CANTPLVPSASYEQYF
TRBD1 | TRBJ1-6 | TRBV28 | few | TGTGCCAGCAGTCCAAGCTCTAGGGGGCGCGATTCACCCCTCCACTTT | CASSPSSRGRDSPLHF
NA | TRBJ1-4 | TRBV6-2/TRBV6-3 | NA | TGTGCCAGCAGTTACGAGGATGCAACTAATGAAAAACTGTTTTTT | CASSYEDATNEKLFF
TRBD2 | TRBJ2-7 | TRBV6-6 | NA | TGTGCCAGCAGTTATGACGGGGGGAATACCTACGAGCAGTACTTC | CASSYDGGNTYEQYF
NA | TRBJ1-2 | TRBV6-5 | NA | TGTGCCAGCAGTAAACAGGAGAACTATGGCTACACCTTC | CASSKQENYGYTF
NA | TRBJ2-3 | TRBV11-3 | NA | TGTGCCGCCCGCAGGTGGGTCTCAGATACGCAGTATTTT | CAARRWVSDTQYF
TRBD2 | TRBJ2-3 | TRBV5-4 | NA | TGTGCCAGCAGCTCAGGACTAGCGGGCTCAGATACGCAGTATTTT | CASSSGLAGSDTQYF
TRBD1 | TRBJ2-4 | TRBV4-1 | NA | TGCGCCAGCAGCCAAGAACAGGACAGGGCCATTCAGTACTTC | CASSQEQDRAIQYF
NA | TRBJ1-5 | TRBV3-1/TRBV3-2 | NA | TGTGCCAGCAGCCAAGGTGGCAGCAATCAGCCCCAGCATTTT | CASSQGGSNQPQHF
NA | TRBJ2-2 | TRBV5-1 | NA | TGCGCCAGCCAACCAGGGGGGTTTGGCACCGGGGAGCTGTTTTTT | CASQPGGFGTGELFF
TRBD2 | TRBJ2-1 | TRBV10-2 | NA | TGCGCCAGCAGTGAGTCCCTATTGCGCACTAGCGGGAGCTATGAGCAGTTCTTC | CASSESLLRTSGSYEQFF
TRBD2 | TRBJ2-3 | TRBV7-9 | NA | TGTGCCAGCAGCTTAATCGAGACTAGCGGGGCCCCTACGCAGTATTTT | CASSLIETSGAPTQYF
NA | TRBJ2-5 | TRBV7-9 | NA | TGTGCCAGCAGCTTAGTTTCTGCTGGGGCAGGGCGATTCGAGACCCAGTACTTC | CASSLVSAGAGRFETQYF
NA | TRBJ2-5 | TRBV5-1 | NA | TGCGCCAGCAGCCCCGGACTCCGGGGTGGGCAAGAGACCCAGTACTTC | CASSPGLRGGQETQYF
NA | TRBJ1-1 | TRBV5-1 | NA | TGCGCCAGCAGCCAACAGGGAATGAACACTGAAGCTTTCTTT | CASSQQGMNTEAFF
TRBD2 | TRBJ2-3 | TRBV27 | NA | TGTGCCAGCAGTCCCCTCCCTCGACTAGCGGATACGCAGTATTTT | CASSPLPRLADTQYF
TRBD2 | TRBJ2-3 | TRBV10-3 | NA | TGTGCCATCAGTGAGGGGACTAGGGTGGATACGCAGTATTTT | CAISEGTRVDTQYF
TRBD1 | TRBJ1-5 | TRBV7-2 | NA | TGTGCCAGCAGCTTAGGGACAGGGGGCAATCAGCCCCAGCATTTT | CASSLGTGGNQPQHF
TRBD1 | TRBJ2-1 | TRBV2 | NA | TGTGCCAGCAATGGACAGGGTTACAATGAGCAGTTCTTC | CASNGQGYNEQFF
TRBD2 | TRBJ2-3 | TRBV5-1 | NA | TGCGCCAGCAGCTGGGCTAGCGGGAGAGTGGGAGATACGCAGTATTTT | CASSWASGRVGDTQYF
NA | TRBJ2-1 | TRBV11-2 | NA | TGTGCCAGCAGCTTAGTCCGGGGGTCCTACAATGAGCAGTTCTTC | CASSLVRGSYNEQFF
TRBD2 | TRBJ2-3 | TRBV15 | NA | TGTGCCACCAGCAGAGATTCAGGACTAGCCTCAAAGGGGGATACGCAGTATTTT | CATSRDSGLASKGDTQYF
TRBD2 | TRBJ2-5 | TRBV19 | NA | TGTGCCAGTAGGTTAGCGGGGGAGATTGGTACCCAGTACTTC | CASRLAGEIGTQYF
NA | TRBJ1-2 | TRBV10-3 | NA | TGTGCCATCAGTGATTTTCTGGAGGGCCATGGCTACACCTTC | CAISDFLEGHGYTF
NA | TRBJ2-5 | TRBV2 | once | TGTGCCAGCAGTGATCCGGCAGGCCAAGAGACCCAGTACTTC | CASSDPAGQETQYF
NA | TRBJ1-2 | TRBV6-6 | NA | TGTGCCAGCAGGGGGGAGGGTTCAGTGGATGGCTACACCTTC | CASRGEGSVDGYTF
NA | TRBJ1-2 | TRBV6-5 | NA | TGTGCCAGCAGTTACTCTGCCGCTCTATATATAAGTGGCTACACCTTC | CASSYSAALYISGYTF
TRBD2 | TRBJ2-5 | TRBV7-3 | NA | TGTGCCAGCAGCTTAGGGACTAGCGGGAGTAGGCAAGAGACCCAGTACTTC | CASSLGTSGSRQETQYF
NA | TRBJ1-2 | TRBV15 | NA | TGTGCCACCAGCACACAGGGTGGTGGCTACACCTTC | CATSTQGGGYTF
TRBD2 | TRBJ2-7 | TRBV19 | NA | TGTGCCAGTAGAGCCCCGGGGCGTACTAGCGGGAGAAACAAATACGAGCAGTACTTC | CASRAPGRTSGRNKYEQYF
NA | TRBJ2-7 | TRBV5-1 | NA | TGCGCCAGCAGCTTGGTGGAGGGGGGGAACTACGAGCAGTACTTC | CASSLVEGGNYEQYF
NA | TRBJ2-3 | TRBV7-2 | NA | TGTGCCAGCAGCTTAGCCCCCCGGGTGGGGGCGAACACAGATACGCAGTATTTT | CASSLAPRVGANTDTQYF
TRBD1 | TRBJ1-6 | TRBV15 | NA | TGTGCCACCAGCAGAGATACCAGGACAGGGTCCTATAATTCACCCCTCCACTTT | CATSRDTRTGSYNSPLHF
NA | TRBJ2-5 | TRBV19 | NA | TGTGCCAGTAGGAAGCGGAACCAAGAGACCCAGTACTTC | CASRKRNQETQYF
NA | TRBJ2-7 | TRBV7-2 | NA | TGTGCCAGCAGCTTAGTCAGCGGAAACGAGCAGTACTTC | CASSLVSGNEQYF